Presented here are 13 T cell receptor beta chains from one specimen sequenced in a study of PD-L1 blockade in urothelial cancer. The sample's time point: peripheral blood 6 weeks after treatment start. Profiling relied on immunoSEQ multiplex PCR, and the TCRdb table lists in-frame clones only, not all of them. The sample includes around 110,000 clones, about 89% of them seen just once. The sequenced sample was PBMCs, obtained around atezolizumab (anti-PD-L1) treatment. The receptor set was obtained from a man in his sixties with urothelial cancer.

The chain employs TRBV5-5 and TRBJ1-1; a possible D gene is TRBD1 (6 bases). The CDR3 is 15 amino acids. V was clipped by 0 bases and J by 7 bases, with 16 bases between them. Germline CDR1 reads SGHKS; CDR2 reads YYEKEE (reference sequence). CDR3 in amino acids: CASSLEWGGEDEAFF. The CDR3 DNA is TGTGCCAGCAGCTTGGAGTGGGGGGGCGAGGATGAAGCTTTCTTT.

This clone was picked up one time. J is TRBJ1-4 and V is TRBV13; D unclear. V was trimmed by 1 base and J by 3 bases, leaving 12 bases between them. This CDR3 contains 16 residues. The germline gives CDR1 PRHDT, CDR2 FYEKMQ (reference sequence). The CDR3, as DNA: TGTGCCAGCAGCTTAGTACAGTCAGGTGCTAATGAAAAACTGTTTTTT. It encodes CASSLVQSGANEKLFF. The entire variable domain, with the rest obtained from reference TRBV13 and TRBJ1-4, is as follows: AAGVIQSPRHLIKEKRETATLKCYPIPRHDTVYWYQQGPGQDPQFLISFYEKMQSDKGSIPDRFSAQQFSDYHSELNMSSLELGDSALYFCASSLVQSGANEKLFFGSGTQLSVL.

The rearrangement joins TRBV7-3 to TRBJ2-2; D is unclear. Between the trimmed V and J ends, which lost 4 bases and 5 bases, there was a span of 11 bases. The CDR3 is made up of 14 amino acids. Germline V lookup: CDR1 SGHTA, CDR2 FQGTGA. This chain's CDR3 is CASSSGPFTGELFF. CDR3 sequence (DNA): TGTGCCAGCAGCTCTGGGCCCTTTACCGGGGAGCTGTTTTTT.

Here the CDR3 reads CASSLRQGNTEAFF. DNA for the CDR3: TGCGCCAGCAGCCTAAGACAGGGCAACACTGAAGCTTTCTTT. V usage is TRBV5-1 and J usage is TRBJ1-1; 7 nucleotides line up with TRBD1. The CDR3 runs 14 residues. Trimming cost V 4 bases and J 2 bases; bases outside gene matches: 5. CDR1 and CDR2 from the germline V gene are SGHRS and YFSETQ.

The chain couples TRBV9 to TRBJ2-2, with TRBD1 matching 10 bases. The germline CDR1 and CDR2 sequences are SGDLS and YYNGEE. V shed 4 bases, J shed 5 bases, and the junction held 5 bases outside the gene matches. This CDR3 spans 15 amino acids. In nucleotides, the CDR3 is TGTGCCAGCAGCCCCCGGACAGGGGGGACCGGGGAGCTGTTTTTT. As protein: CASSPRTGGTGELFF.

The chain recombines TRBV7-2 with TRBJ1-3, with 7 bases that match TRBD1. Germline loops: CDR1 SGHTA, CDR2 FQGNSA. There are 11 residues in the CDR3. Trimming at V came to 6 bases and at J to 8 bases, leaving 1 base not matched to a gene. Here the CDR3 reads CASRQGDTIYF. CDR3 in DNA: TGTGCCAGCAGGCAGGGGGACACCATATATTTT.

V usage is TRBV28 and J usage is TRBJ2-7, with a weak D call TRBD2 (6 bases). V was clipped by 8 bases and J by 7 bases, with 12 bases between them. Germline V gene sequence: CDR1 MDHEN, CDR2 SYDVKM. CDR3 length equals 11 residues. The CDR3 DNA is TGTGCCAGCGGGGGGACGGGGGAGCAGTACTTC. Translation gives CASGGTGEQYF.

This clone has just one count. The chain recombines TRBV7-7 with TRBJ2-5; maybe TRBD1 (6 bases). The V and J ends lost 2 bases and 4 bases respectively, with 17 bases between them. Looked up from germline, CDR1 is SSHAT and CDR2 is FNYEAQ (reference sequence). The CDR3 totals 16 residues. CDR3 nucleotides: TGTGCCAGCAGCTTATGGCCAAGGGACACGAGAGAGACCCAGTACTTC. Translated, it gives CASSLWPRDTRETQYF.

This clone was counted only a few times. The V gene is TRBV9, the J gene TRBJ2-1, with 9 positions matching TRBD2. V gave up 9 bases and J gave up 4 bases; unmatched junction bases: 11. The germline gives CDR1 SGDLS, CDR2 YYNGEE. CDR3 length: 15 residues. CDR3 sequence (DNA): TGTGCCATTTCACTCATAGCGGGGGTATACAATGAGCAGTTCTTC. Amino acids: CAISLIAGVYNEQFF.

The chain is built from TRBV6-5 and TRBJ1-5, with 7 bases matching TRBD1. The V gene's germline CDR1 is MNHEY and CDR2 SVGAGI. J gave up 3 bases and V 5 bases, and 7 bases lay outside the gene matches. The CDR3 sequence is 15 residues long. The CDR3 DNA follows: TGTGCCAGCAGTCCAACAGGGGACGTCAATCAGCCCCAGCATTTT. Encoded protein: CASSPTGDVNQPQHF.

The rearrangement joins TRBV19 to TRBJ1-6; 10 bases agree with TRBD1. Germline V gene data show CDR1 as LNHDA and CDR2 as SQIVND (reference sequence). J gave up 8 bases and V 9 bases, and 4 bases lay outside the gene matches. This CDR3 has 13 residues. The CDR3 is CASRGQGDSPLHF. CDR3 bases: TGTGCCAGCCGCGGACAGGGGGATTCACCCCTCCACTTT.

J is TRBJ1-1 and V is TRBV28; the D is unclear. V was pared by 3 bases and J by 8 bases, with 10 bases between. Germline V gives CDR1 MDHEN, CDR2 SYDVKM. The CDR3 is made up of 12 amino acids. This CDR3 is CASSFDGREAFF. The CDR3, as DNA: TGTGCCAGCAGTTTTGACGGGAGGGAAGCTTTCTTT.

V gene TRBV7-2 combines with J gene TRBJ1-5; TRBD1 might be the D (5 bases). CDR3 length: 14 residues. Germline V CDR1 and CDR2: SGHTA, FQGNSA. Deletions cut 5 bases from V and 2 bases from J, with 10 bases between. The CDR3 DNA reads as TGTGCCAGCAGCCAAAGGGGTGGCAATCAGCCCCAGCATTTT. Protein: CASSQRGGNQPQHF.